One and the same sample provided the 30 T cell receptor beta chains below, sequenced in a study of cytomegalovirus exposure and HLA in healthy donors. 13 Jbeta primers and 60 Vbeta primers were used for the PCR. Profiled with immunoSEQ multiplex PCR; TCRdb holds only in-frame clones, not every one. The sample holds 90,000 or so clones, roughly 77% seen once. Sequenced material: PBMCs. These receptor sequences come from a man aged 60 to 75 in good health and CMV-seronegative.

V is TRBV13 and J is TRBJ2-1; D may be TRBD2 (5 bases). Germline V gene data show CDR1 as PRHDT and CDR2 as FYEKMQ (reference sequence). This CDR3 region has 16 residues. The V end was cut by 3 bases, the J end by 0 bases, with 12 bases between. The CDR3 DNA sequence: TGTGCCAGCAGCTTCACCCGAGGGAGCTCCTACAATGAGCAGTTCTTC. This translates into CASSFTRGSSYNEQFF.

The chain links TRBV6-1 to TRBJ1-2; D call uncertain. The germline gives CDR1 MNHNS, CDR2 SASEGT. The CDR3 consists of 17 residues. Trimming took off 3 bases at V and 0 bases at J, with 17 bases between the two ends. CDR3 amino acids: CASSERVSVPPNYGYTF. The CDR3 DNA follows: TGTGCCAGCAGTGAGAGGGTCTCGGTCCCTCCTAACTATGGCTACACCTTC.

Notes on this clone: The junction differs from germline at one of its ends, possibly a read error. This rearrangement joins TRBV2 to TRBJ2-7; tentative D call: TRBD2 (6 bases). The CDR3 is made up of 12 amino acids. The germline V gene has CDR1 SNHLY and CDR2 FYNNEI. CDR3 protein: CGGTDDSDEQYF. The DNA of the CDR3 is TGCGGGGGAACCGATGATTCGGACGAGCAGTACTTC.

V and J are TRBV30 and TRBJ2-3; the D gene is possibly TRBD2 (5 bases). Germline assignment: CDR1 GTSNPN and CDR2 SVGIG (reference sequence). Trimming cost V 0 bases and J 8 bases, with 18 bases left between them. CDR3 size: 15 residues. The CDR3 bases are TGTGCCTGGAGTGTAAAGTCCGGTCGCAGCGGTACGCAGTATTTT. Translating it yields CAWSVKSGRSGTQYF.

The chain is built from TRBV5-5 and TRBJ1-1, with 7 positions matching TRBD1. The CDR3 has 16 residues. V lost 4 bases to trimming and J lost 3 bases; unmatched junction nucleotides: 12. From germline, CDR1 is SGHKS and CDR2 YYEKEE (reference sequence). The CDR3 loop is CASSLPPGTDYTEAFF. In nucleotides, the CDR3 is TGTGCCAGCAGCCTACCCCCCGGGACAGATTACACTGAAGCTTTCTTT.

This chain uses TRBV5-3 with TRBJ2-1; tentative D call: TRBD2 (6 bases). TRBV5-3 is flagged as an ORF with uncertain function. V was cut by 6 bases and J by 2 bases, with 21 bases left in between. This CDR3 region has 17 residues. For the CDR3, the DNA is TGTGCCAGAACCGGCCGGGGACTCCAATCACCCTACAATGAGCAGTTCTTC. This gives the protein CARTGRGLQSPYNEQFF.

The chain recombines TRBV9 with TRBJ2-2, with 9 nucleotides matching TRBD2. There are 16 residues in the CDR3. The ends lost 1 base at V and 4 bases at J; junction bases unmatched: 5. CDR1 SGDLS and CDR2 YYNGEE come from the germline V gene. The CDR3 here is CASSVKRGALTGELFF. DNA for the CDR3: TGTGCCAGCAGCGTAAAGCGGGGGGCCCTCACCGGGGAGCTGTTTTTT.

By its share, this clone is medium-sized (0.01 to 0.1%). CDR3 region: CASSDTGARGYTEAFF. The CDR3 DNA reads TGCGCCAGCAGCGATACAGGGGCCAGGGGGTACACTGAAGCTTTCTTT. The V and J genes are TRBV5-1 and TRBJ1-1; TRBD1 agrees at 7 bases. The CDR3 has 16 residues. Germline V gives CDR1 SGHRS, CDR2 YFSETQ. Trimming cost V 4 bases and J 3 bases; bases outside gene matches: 12.

This chain connects TRBV10-3 to TRBJ2-7; a weak D match, TRBD1 (6 bases). Deletions cut 5 bases from V and 6 bases from J, with 20 bases between. From germline, CDR1 is ENHRY and CDR2 SYGVKD. The CDR3 has 15 residues. The CDR3 DNA reads TGTGCCATCAGTCCCCCCGGACAGCGCCTTCTCGAGCAGTACTTC. Encoded protein: CAISPPGQRLLEQYF.

The chain recombines TRBV6-1 with TRBJ2-7, with 10 bases lining up with TRBD1. CDR3 length: 14 residues. V lost 7 bases and J lost 6; bases outside the gene matches: 9. The germline gives CDR1 MNHNS, CDR2 SASEGT. The CDR3 is CASIPGTGASEQYF. CDR3 nucleotides: TGTGCCAGCATACCCGGGACAGGGGCCTCCGAGCAGTACTTC.

This sequence joins TRBV7-9 and TRBJ2-3; 7 bases map to TRBD2. The V and J ends lost 5 bases and 6 bases, in that order; junction bases with no gene match: 8. The CDR3 is 14 residues long. The V gene's germline CDR1 is SEHNR and CDR2 FQNEAQ (reference sequence). CDR3 DNA: TGTGCCAGCAGCCCCGGGGGGTGGGAGGATACGCAGTATTTT. Its protein product is CASSPGGWEDTQYF. The whole variable domain, filled in from reference TRBV7-9 and TRBJ2-3, reads DTGVSQNPRHKITKRGQNVTFRCDPISEHNRLYWYRQTLGQGPEFLTYFQNEAQLEKSRLLSDRFSAERPKGSFSTLEIQRTEQGDSAMYLCASSPGGWEDTQYFGPGTRLTVL.

This clone was observed a single time. The chain joins TRBV27 to TRBJ2-2; 10 bases agree with TRBD2. V was clipped by 5 bases and J by 4 bases; unmatched bases: 7. From germline, CDR1 is MNHEY and CDR2 SMNVEV (reference sequence). CDR3 length: 16 residues. CDR3 bases: TGTGCCAGCAGTCCCTGGCTAGCGGGGGCCACCGGGGAGCTGTTTTTT. This translates into CASSPWLAGATGELFF.

This clone was detected only a few times. The chain employs TRBV5-4 and TRBJ2-3, with D possibly being TRBD1 (6 bases). Germline V gives CDR1 SGHNT, CDR2 YYREEE (reference sequence). The CDR3 length is 17 residues. V was cut by 4 bases and J by 4 bases, with 22 bases left in between. CDR3 DNA: TGTGCCAGCAGCCTAGAGAACCCTGCTGGGGGCGCAGATACGCAGTATTTT. Its translation: CASSLENPAGGADTQYF.

CDR3 residues: CASSKGGGRVYEQYF. The CDR3 bases are TGTGCCAGCAGCAAAGGGGGAGGCAGGGTCTACGAGCAGTACTTC. The rearrangement links TRBV21-1 to TRBJ2-5; TRBD2 is taken as the D call from the table, unchecked against the DNA. The tail of the sequence fits TRBJ2-7 better, so the J call may be wrong. TRBV21-1 is designated a pseudogene. This CDR3 spans 15 amino acids.

The chain carries TRBV5-1 and TRBJ2-1; 11 nucleotides align to TRBD2. J gave up 6 bases and V 3 bases, and 5 bases lay outside the gene matches. Germline CDR1 and CDR2: SGHRS and YFSETQ. CDR3 size: 15 residues. This CDR3 reads CASSSTSGGFNEQFF. The CDR3 DNA is TGCGCCAGCAGCTCCACTAGCGGGGGTTTCAATGAGCAGTTCTTC.

The chain carries TRBV21-1 and TRBJ2-7; no check of the table's D call, TRBD1, against the DNA was made. TRBV21-1 is a listed pseudogene. The CDR3 is 16 amino acids. CDR3 in DNA: TGTGCCAGCACCGAAAGACAGTCGGTATGTCCGGACGAGCAGTACTTC. Its translation: CASTERQSVCPDEQYF.

This clone was detected only once. The rearrangement links TRBV6-5 to TRBJ2-7; 7 bases fit TRBD2. The CDR3 sequence is 16 residues long. V lost 0 bases and J lost 6; bases outside the gene matches: 11. CDR1 is MNHEY, CDR2 SVGAGI, per germline. CDR3 bases: TGTGCCAGCAGTTACTCCGGCGGGGGACCCTCGGTCGAGCAGTACTTC. Translating it yields CASSYSGGGPSVEQYF.

This rearrangement joins TRBV18 to TRBJ1-4, with 8 positions matching TRBD1. J was trimmed by 2 bases and V by 3 bases; bases with no gene match: 5. This CDR3 has 16 amino acids. Per the germline V gene, CDR1 is KGHSH and CDR2 is LQKENI. DNA for the CDR3: TGTGCCAGCTCACCGGGACAGGTCGCTACTAATGAAAAACTGTTTTTT. This sequence encodes CASSPGQVATNEKLFF.

The rearrangement links TRBV29-1 to TRBJ2-3; 8 nucleotides line up with TRBD1. Germline V gives CDR1 SQVTM, CDR2 ANQGSEA. The V and J ends lost 3 bases and 3 bases, in that order; junction bases with no gene match: 11. This CDR3 is 16 amino acids long. The CDR3 sequence is CSVDPRTGIGTDTQYF. The CDR3, as DNA: TGCAGCGTTGATCCTAGGACAGGGATAGGGACAGATACGCAGTATTTT.

Notes on this clone: The CDR3 does not close with the conserved phenylalanine or tryptophan, likely indicating a read error. The chain combines TRBV5-1 with TRBJ1-2, with D uncertain. In germline, CDR1 is SGHRS, CDR2 YFSETQ. The CDR3 contains 13 residues. V lost 1 base and J lost 2, with 6 bases in between. In DNA form, the CDR3 reads TGCGCCAGCAGCTTGTTCACCAACTATGGCTACACCCTC. Translation: CASSLFTNYGYTL.

As concerns this clone: This same CDR3 is encoded by further DNA sequences in the sample. The rearrangement joins TRBV15 to TRBJ1-6; tentative D call: TRBD1 (5 bases). Germline V gene sequence: CDR1 LNHNV, CDR2 YYDKDF (reference sequence). The CDR3 length is 13 residues. The V and J ends lost 1 base and 9 bases respectively, with 7 bases between them. The CDR3 loop reads CATSRGRGSPLHF. CDR3 DNA sequence: TGTGCCACCAGCAGAGGTAGGGGTTCACCCCTCCACTTT.

V is TRBV5-1 and J is TRBJ2-5, with 10 bases lining up with TRBD1. Germline V gene data show CDR1 as SGHRS and CDR2 as YFSETQ. The CDR3 loop spans 17 amino acids. Unmatched junction bases numbered 17, after V lost 4 bases and J lost 8 bases. CDR3 protein: CASSLGALTGGRGTQYF. The CDR3 coding sequence is TGCGCCAGCAGCCTTGGGGCCTTGACAGGGGGCAGGGGCACCCAGTACTTC. The full variable domain, with the rest looked up from reference TRBV5-1 and TRBJ2-5, is KAGVTQTPRYLIKTRGQQVTLSCSPISGHRSVSWYQQTPGQGLQFLFEYFSETQRNKGNFPGRFSGRQFSNSRSEMNVSTLELGDSALYLCASSLGALTGGRGTQYFGPGTRLLVL.

V and J are TRBV19 and TRBJ1-2; D perhaps matches TRBD1 (6 bases). Germline V gene data show CDR1 as LNHDA and CDR2 as SQIVND (reference sequence). V shed 4 bases and J shed 0 bases, with 18 bases lying between them. The CDR3 is 17 amino acids. The CDR3 reads CASSTQDTDRTNYGYTF. The CDR3 region has the DNA TGTGCCAGTAGTACCCAAGACACGGACAGAACTAACTATGGCTACACCTTC.

This sequence joins TRBV29-1 and TRBJ1-2, with 8 bases that match TRBD1. CDR1 is SQVTM and CDR2 is ANQGSEA in the germline V gene. The CDR3 is 15 amino acids. Unmatched junction bases numbered 3, after V lost 0 bases and J lost 0 bases. This CDR3 reads CSVEDVDRANYGYTF. DNA of the CDR3: TGCAGCGTTGAAGATGTGGACAGGGCTAACTATGGCTACACCTTC.

V gene TRBV2 combines with J gene TRBJ2-5; 9 nucleotides line up with TRBD2. Germline V gene data show CDR1 as SNHLY and CDR2 as FYNNEI. CDR3 size: 15 residues. The V gene end was trimmed by 7 bases and the J gene end by 5 bases; junction bases not matched to a gene: 11. CDR3 sequence: CASKPSLAGRETQYF. The CDR3 DNA follows: TGTGCCAGCAAACCGAGTCTAGCGGGGAGGGAGACCCAGTACTTC.

The chain carries TRBV6-4 and TRBJ2-5; D perhaps matches TRBD1 (6 bases). V dropped 3 bases and J dropped 5 bases, with 16 bases sitting between them. The CDR3 contains 15 residues. Germline V gives CDR1 MRHNA, CDR2 SNTAGT. In DNA, the CDR3 is TGTGCCAGCAGTGATCAGGGGAGAGGACATGAGACCCAGTACTTC. Its translation is CASSDQGRGHETQYF.

This clone was picked up one time. The V gene is TRBV9, the J gene TRBJ1-2; TRBD1 might be the D (6 bases). CDR3 length equals 12 residues. The germline V gene encodes CDR1 SGDLS and CDR2 YYNGEE. Trimming stripped 3 bases from V and 8 bases from J, with 11 bases between. The CDR3 DNA sequence: TGTGCCAGCAGCGACAGGGTTGCAGGCTACACCTTC. Protein sequence: CASSDRVAGYTF.

The rearrangement joins TRBV18 to TRBJ2-1; 10 bases are a match to TRBD1. The CDR3 is 16 amino acids. The germline CDR1 and CDR2 sequences are KGHSH and LQKENI. Unmatched junction bases numbered 9, after V lost 3 bases and J lost 7 bases. The chain's CDR3 is CASSPKTGGLVNEQFF. CDR3 in DNA: TGTGCCAGCTCACCCAAGACAGGGGGCTTAGTGAATGAGCAGTTCTTC. Together with reference TRBV18 and TRBJ2-1, the CDR3 gives the full variable domain: NAGVMQNPRHLVRRRGQEARLRCSPMKGHSHVYWYRQLPEEGLKFMVYLQKENIIDESGMPKERFSAEFPKEGPSILRIQQVVRGDSAAYFCASSPKTGGLVNEQFFGPGTRLTVL.

The rearrangement uses TRBV5-1 and TRBJ1-2; D is undetermined. Germline-derived CDR1 and CDR2 are SGHRS and YFSETQ. CDR3 length equals 12 residues. With 0 bases removed from V and 4 bases from J, the gap between germline ends came to 4 bases. The CDR3 loop reads CASSLVGYGYTF. For the CDR3, the DNA is TGCGCCAGCAGCTTGGTCGGCTATGGCTACACCTTC.

This rearrangement joins TRBV7-3 to TRBJ1-6; 7 positions match TRBD1. Germline CDR1 SGHTA, CDR2 FQGTGA. The CDR3 covers 16 residues. The V segment lost 5 bases and the J segment 10 bases; nucleotides outside the gene matches: 14. CDR3 sequence (DNA): TGTGCCAGCAGCCCAGGGCCACAGGGGTCGAACTCACCCCTCCACTTT. It specifies CASSPGPQGSNSPLHF.